This is a list of T cell receptor beta chains from one sample in a study of blood T cell repertoires in COVID-19. The protocol was immunoSEQ multiplex PCR, while the TCRdb copy is restricted to in-frame clones and leaves out a portion. Found here are fewer than 200,000 clones, over 75% of them singletons; the top ten hold around 9.5%. The sequencing input was PBMCs or T cells enriched from blood (not recorded which). Receptors originate from a woman aged 18 to 35 who had recovered from COVID-19. Both conserved end residues are part of each CDR3. D genes are given only for firm matches. Clone size is given for some rows only: seen once, a few or many times, or a class if the clone is expanded.

v_gene: TRBV9; d_gene: TRBD1; j_gene: TRBJ1-5; abundance: .; len: 14; CDR3aa: CASSRQGIYQPQHF; CDR3nt: TGTGCCAGCAGCCGACAGGGAATTTACCAGCCCCAGCATTTT
v_gene: TRBV7-9; d_gene: .; j_gene: TRBJ2-1; abundance: .; len: 12; CDR3aa: CASSSGFNEQFF; CDR3nt: TGTGCCAGCAGCTCGGGTTTCAATGAGCAGTTCTTC
v_gene: TRBV28; d_gene: TRBD1; j_gene: TRBJ1-5; abundance: .; len: 15; CDR3aa: CASIPGQGSWQPQHF; CDR3nt: TGTGCCAGCATCCCGGGACAGGGGTCTTGGCAGCCCCAGCATTTT
v_gene: TRBV6-6; d_gene: TRBD1; j_gene: TRBJ1-1; abundance: .; len: 14; CDR3aa: CASSNPGGSTEAFF; CDR3nt: TGTGCCAGCAGTAACCCAGGGGGAAGCACTGAAGCTTTCTTT
v_gene: TRBV5-1; d_gene: .; j_gene: TRBJ1-4; abundance: .; len: 17; CDR3aa: CASRRRPLREVDEKLFF; CDR3nt: TGCGCCAGCCGGCGCCGTCCACTCAGGGAAGTAGATGAAAAACTGTTTTTT
v_gene: TRBV3-1/TRBV3-2; d_gene: .; j_gene: TRBJ2-3; abundance: .; len: 14; CDR3aa: CASSPRGPTDTQYF; CDR3nt: TGTGCCAGCAGCCCGCGGGGGCCCACAGATACGCAGTATTTT
v_gene: TRBV10-3; d_gene: TRBD2; j_gene: TRBJ2-7; abundance: once; len: 15; CDR3aa: CAISEVAGGPHEQYF; CDR3nt: TGTGCCATCAGTGAGGTTGCGGGAGGGCCACACGAGCAGTACTTC
v_gene: TRBV4-3; d_gene: .; j_gene: TRBJ2-6; abundance: once; len: 15; CDR3aa: CASSQDLLGANVLTF; CDR3nt: TGCGCCAGCAGCCAAGATCTTCTTGGGGCCAACGTCCTGACTTTC
v_gene: TRBV7-8; d_gene: .; j_gene: TRBJ2-1; abundance: .; len: 12; CDR3aa: CASSLGTYSRFF; CDR3nt: TGTGCCAGCAGCTTGGGGACTTACAGTCGGTTCTTC
v_gene: TRBV29-1; d_gene: TRBD1; j_gene: TRBJ2-7; abundance: .; len: 16; CDR3aa: CSATGREQGAIYEQYF; CDR3nt: TGCAGCGCAACGGGACGAGAACAGGGGGCAATCTACGAGCAGTACTTC